This T cell receptor (beta chain) was captured in a study of T cell repertoires in cytomegalovirus infection. TCRdb processed the reads anew with MiXCR; each CDR3 protein has one entry. The table includes approximately 700,000 distinct CDR3 sequences, 35% detected once. General study findings and limits: The ex vivo response was dominated by HLA-C-restricted CMV-specific TCR beta clonotypes.

In germline, CDR1 is LNHDA, CDR2 SQIVND (reference sequence). Trimming shortened V by 4 bases and J by 1 base, and 13 bases separated the two germline ends. The CDR3 has 15 residues. On this clonotype: Its antigen is currently unknown.

The sequence was obtained from a human donor in good health (CMV status not recorded). Some clones in this sample may be carry-over from other donors' samples. The specimen was PBMCs. This sequence joins TRBV19 and TRBJ1-1, with a weak D call TRBD1 (5 bases). The CDR3 spells CASSSLTDTNTEAFF. The CDR3 coding sequence is TGTGCCAGTAGTAGCTTGACAGATACGAACACTGAAGCTTTCTTT.